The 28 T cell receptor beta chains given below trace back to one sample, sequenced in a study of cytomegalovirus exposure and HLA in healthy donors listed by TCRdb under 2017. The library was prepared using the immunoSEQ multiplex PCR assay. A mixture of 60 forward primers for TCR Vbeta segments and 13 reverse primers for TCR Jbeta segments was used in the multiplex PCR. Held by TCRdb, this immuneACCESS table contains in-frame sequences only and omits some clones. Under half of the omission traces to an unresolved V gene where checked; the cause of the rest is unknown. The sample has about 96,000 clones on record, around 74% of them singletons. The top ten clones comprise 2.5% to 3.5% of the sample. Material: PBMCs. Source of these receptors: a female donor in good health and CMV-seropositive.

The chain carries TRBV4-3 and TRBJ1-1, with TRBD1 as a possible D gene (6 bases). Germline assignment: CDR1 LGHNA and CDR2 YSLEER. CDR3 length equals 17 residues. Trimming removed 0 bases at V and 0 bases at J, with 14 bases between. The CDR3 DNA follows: TGCGCCAGCAGCCAAGAGGTTGCAGGGGCGATGAACACTGAAGCTTTCTTT. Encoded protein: CASSQEVAGAMNTEAFF.

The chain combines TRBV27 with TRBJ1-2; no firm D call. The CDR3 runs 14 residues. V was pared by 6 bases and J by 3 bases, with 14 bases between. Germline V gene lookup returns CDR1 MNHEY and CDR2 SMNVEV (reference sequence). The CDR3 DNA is TGTGCCAGCAGCCCCCGGGGTTCCTACTATGGCTACACCTTC. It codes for CASSPRGSYYGYTF.

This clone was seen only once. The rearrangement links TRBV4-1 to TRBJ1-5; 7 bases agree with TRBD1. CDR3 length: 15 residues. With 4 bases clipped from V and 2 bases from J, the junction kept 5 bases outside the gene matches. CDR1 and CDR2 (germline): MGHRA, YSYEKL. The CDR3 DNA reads TGCGCCAGCAGCCCTTGGACAGGCGGCAATCAGCCCCAGCATTTT. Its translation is CASSPWTGGNQPQHF.

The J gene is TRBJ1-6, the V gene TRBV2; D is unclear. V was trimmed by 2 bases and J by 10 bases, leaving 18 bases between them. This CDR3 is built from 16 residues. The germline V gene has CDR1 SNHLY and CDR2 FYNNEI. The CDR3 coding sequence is TGTGCCAGCAGTGAAAGGGAGATCGGTTTATTGTCACCCCTCCACTTT. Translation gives CASSEREIGLLSPLHF.

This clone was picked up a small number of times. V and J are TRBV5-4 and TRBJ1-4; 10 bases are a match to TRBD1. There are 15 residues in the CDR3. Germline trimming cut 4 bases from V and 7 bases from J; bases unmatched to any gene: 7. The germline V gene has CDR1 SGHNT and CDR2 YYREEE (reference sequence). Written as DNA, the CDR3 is TGTGCCAGCAGCCTAAGGACAGGGGGAGGTGAAAAACTGTTTTTT. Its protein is CASSLRTGGGEKLFF.

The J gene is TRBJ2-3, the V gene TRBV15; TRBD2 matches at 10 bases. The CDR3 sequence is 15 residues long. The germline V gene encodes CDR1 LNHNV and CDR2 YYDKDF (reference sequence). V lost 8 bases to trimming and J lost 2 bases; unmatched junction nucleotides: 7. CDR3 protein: CATATSGKYTDTQYF. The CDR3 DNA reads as TGTGCCACCGCAACTAGCGGGAAGTACACAGATACGCAGTATTTT.

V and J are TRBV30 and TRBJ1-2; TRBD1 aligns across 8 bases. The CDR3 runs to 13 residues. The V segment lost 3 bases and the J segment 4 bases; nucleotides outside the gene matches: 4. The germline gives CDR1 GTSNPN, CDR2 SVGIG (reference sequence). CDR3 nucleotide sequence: TGTGCCTGGAGCCCCGGGACAGGCTATGGCTACACCTTC. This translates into CAWSPGTGYGYTF.

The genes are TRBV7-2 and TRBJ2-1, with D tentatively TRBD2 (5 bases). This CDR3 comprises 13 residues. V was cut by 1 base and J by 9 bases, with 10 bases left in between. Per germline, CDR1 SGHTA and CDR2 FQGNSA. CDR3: CASSLGRRSEQFF. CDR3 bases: TGTGCCAGCAGCTTAGGACGGAGGAGTGAGCAGTTCTTC.

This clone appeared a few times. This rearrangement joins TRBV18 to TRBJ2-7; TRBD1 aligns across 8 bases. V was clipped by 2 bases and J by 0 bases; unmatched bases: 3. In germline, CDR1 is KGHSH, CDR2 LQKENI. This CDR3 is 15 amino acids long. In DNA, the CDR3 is TGTGCCAGCTCACCAGTCGGACAGGGCTCCTACGAGCAGTACTTC. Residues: CASSPVGQGSYEQYF.

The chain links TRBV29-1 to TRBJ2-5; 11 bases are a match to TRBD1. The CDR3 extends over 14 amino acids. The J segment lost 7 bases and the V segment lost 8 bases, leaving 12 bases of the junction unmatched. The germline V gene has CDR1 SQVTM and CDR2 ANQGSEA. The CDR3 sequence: CSLGTGGVSGTQYF. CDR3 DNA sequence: TGCAGCTTAGGGACAGGGGGGGTATCGGGGACCCAGTACTTC.

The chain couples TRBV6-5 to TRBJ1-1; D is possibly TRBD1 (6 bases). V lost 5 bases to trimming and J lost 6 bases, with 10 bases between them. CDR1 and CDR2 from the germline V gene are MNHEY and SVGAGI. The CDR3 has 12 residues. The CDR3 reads CASSIQGAEAFF. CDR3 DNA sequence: TGTGCCAGCAGTATACAGGGCGCTGAAGCTTTCTTT.

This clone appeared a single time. The CDR3 DNA reads as TGTGCCAGCAGCACCGGACAGGGGGGGTACGAGCAGTACTTC. Encoded protein: CASSTGQGGYEQYF. V gene TRBV5-4 combines with J gene TRBJ2-7, with 10 bases aligning to TRBD1. The CDR3 loop spans 14 amino acids. V lost 4 bases and J lost 4; bases outside the gene matches: 5. In germline, CDR1 is SGHNT, CDR2 YYREEE (reference sequence).

This CDR3 is CASSPLAGAGVEQFF. In DNA form, the CDR3 reads TGCGCCAGCAGTCCTCTAGCGGGGGCGGGCGTAGAGCAGTTCTTC. The chain employs TRBV10-1 and TRBJ2-1; 10 bases match TRBD2. With 5 bases clipped from V and 10 bases from J, the junction kept 11 bases outside the gene matches. The CDR3 runs 15 residues. Germline V CDR1 and CDR2: WNHNN, SYGVQD (reference sequence).

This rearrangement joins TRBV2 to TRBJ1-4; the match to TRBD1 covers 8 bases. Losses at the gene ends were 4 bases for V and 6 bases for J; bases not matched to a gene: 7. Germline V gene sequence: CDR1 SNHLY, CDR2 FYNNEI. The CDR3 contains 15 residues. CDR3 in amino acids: CASSGSPGQDEKLFF. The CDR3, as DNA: TGTGCCAGCAGTGGGTCCCCGGGACAGGATGAAAAACTGTTTTTT.

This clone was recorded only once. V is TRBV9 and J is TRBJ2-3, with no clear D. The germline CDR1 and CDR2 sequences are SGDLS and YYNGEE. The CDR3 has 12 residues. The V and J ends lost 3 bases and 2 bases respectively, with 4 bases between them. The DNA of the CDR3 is TGTGCCAGCAGCGACACCACAGATACGCAGTATTTT. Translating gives CASSDTTDTQYF.

The CDR3 loop reads CASRGHGNEKLFF. The CDR3 nucleotides are TGTGCCAGCCGTGGACACGGTAATGAAAAACTGTTTTTT. The rearrangement uses TRBV2 and TRBJ1-4, with a tentative D call TRBD1 (5 bases). Trimming stripped 8 bases from V and 4 bases from J, with 11 bases between. CDR1 SNHLY and CDR2 FYNNEI come from the germline V gene. This CDR3 contains 13 residues.

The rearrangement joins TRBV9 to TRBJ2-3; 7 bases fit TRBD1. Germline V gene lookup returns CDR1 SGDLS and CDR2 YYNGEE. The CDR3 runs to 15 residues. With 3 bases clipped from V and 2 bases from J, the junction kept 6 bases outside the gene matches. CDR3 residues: CASSDTGATTDTQYF. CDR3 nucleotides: TGTGCCAGCAGCGACACAGGGGCTACCACAGATACGCAGTATTTT.

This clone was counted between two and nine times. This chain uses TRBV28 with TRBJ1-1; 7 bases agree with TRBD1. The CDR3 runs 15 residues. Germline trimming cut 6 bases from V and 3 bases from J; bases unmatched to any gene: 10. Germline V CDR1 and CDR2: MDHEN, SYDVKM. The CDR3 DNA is TGTGCCAGCAGCCCACTCTACAGGGGTGACACTGAAGCTTTCTTT. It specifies CASSPLYRGDTEAFF. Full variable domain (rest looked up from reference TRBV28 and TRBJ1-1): DVKVTQSSRYLVKRTGEKVFLECVQDMDHENMFWYRQDPGLGLRLIYFSYDVKMKEKGDIPEGYSVSREKKERFSLILESASTNQTSMYLCASSPLYRGDTEAFFGQGTRLTVV.

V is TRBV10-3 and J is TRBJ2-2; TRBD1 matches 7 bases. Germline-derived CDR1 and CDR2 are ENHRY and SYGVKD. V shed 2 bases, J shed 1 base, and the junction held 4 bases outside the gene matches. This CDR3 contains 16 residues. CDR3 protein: CAISEPGQRNTGELFF. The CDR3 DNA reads TGTGCCATCAGTGAGCCGGGACAGAGGAACACCGGGGAGCTGTTTTTT.

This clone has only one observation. Here the CDR3 reads CASSEGGLDSGELFF. The CDR3 nucleotides are TGTGCCAGCAGTGAAGGGGGTCTAGATTCCGGGGAGCTGTTTTTT. The chain recombines TRBV6-4 with TRBJ2-2; D may be TRBD1 (6 bases). The germline V gene encodes CDR1 MRHNA and CDR2 SNTAGT. The CDR3 is 15 residues long. Trimming stripped 3 bases from V and 6 bases from J, with 14 bases between.

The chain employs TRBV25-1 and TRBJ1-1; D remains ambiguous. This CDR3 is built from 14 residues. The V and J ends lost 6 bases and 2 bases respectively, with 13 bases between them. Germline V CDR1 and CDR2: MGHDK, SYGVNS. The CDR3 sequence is CASSPGQANTEAFF. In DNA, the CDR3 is TGTGCCAGCAGCCCCGGCCAGGCAAACACTGAAGCTTTCTTT.

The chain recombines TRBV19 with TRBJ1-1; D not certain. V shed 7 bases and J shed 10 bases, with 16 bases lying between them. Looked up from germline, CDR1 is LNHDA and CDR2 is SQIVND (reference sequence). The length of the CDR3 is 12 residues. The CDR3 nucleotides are TGTGCCAGTACTAACGTCGGGAGTGGAGCTTTCTTT. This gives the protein CASTNVGSGAFF.

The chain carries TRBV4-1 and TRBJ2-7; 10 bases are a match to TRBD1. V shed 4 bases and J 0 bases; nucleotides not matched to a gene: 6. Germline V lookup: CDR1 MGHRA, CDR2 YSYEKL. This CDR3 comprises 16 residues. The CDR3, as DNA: TGCGCCAGCAGCCTCGGACAGGGGGGAGGCTCCTACGAGCAGTACTTC. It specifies CASSLGQGGGSYEQYF.

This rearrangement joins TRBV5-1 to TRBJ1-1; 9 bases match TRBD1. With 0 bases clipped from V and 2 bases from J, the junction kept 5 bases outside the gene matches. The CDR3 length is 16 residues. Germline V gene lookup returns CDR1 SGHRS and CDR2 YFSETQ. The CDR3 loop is CASSLEQGATNTEAFF. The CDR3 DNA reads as TGCGCCAGCAGCTTGGAACAGGGGGCTACAAACACTGAAGCTTTCTTT.

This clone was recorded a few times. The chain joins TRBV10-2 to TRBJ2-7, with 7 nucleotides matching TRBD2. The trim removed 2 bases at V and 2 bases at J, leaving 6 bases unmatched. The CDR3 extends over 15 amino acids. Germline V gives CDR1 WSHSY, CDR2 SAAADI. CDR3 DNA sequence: TGCGCCAGCAGTGAGACCGGGGGGTTTACCTACGAGCAGTACTTC. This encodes CASSETGGFTYEQYF.

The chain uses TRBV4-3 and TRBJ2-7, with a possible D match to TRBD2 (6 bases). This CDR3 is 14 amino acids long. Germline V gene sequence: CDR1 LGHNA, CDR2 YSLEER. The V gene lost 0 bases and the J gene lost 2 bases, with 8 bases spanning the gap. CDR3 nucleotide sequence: TGCGCCAGCAGCCAAGAACGGGGGACCTACGAGCAGTACTTC. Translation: CASSQERGTYEQYF.

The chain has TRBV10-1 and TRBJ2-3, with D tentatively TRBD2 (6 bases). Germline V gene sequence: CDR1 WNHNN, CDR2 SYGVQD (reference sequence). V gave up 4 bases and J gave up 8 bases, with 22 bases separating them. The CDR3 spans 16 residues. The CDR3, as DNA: TGCGCCAGCAGTGGATCGGGCGGGGACCGCGTGAGTACGCAGTATTTT. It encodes CASSGSGGDRVSTQYF.

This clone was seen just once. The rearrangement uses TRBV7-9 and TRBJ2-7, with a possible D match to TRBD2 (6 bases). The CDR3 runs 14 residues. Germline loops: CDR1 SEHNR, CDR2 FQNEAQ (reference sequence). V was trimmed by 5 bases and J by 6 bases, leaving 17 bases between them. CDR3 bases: TGTGCCAGCAGCGGAGGGACTTTCAGACTCGAGCAGTACTTC. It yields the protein CASSGGTFRLEQYF.